Listed below are T cell receptor beta chains from one sample, sequenced in a study of early T cells in non-severe SARS-CoV-2 infection. TCRdb independently ran MiXCR on the 5' RACE reads; one entry per CDR3 protein. This sample has just under 90,000 distinct CDR3 sequences, with around 15% found just once. Sequencing was carried out using whole blood. Every receptor here comes from an adult who was a healthcare worker with PCR-confirmed SARS-CoV-2 infection or an uninfected control (not recorded which). The CDR3 runs from the conserved cysteine through the conserved F or W. The D gene is left open where the match is weak. Some rows have no size entry. The others give once, few or many, or a class for an expanded clone.

J: TRBJ2-5
V: TRBV5-1
D: TRBD2
size: .
DNA: TGCGCCAGCAGCTTACTGGGACTAGCGCTCGAAGAGACCCAGTACTTC
CDR3: CASSLLGLALEETQYF

J: TRBJ2-1
V: TRBV6-5
D: .
size: .
DNA: TGTGCCAGCAGTTACTCGAAGGCTAGTAGAGGCAATGAGCAGTTCTTC
CDR3: CASSYSKASRGNEQFF

J: TRBJ1-6
V: TRBV12-3/TRBV12-4
D: .
size: few
DNA: TGTGCCAGCAGTTTCGGCAATTCACCCCTCCACTTT
CDR3: CASSFGNSPLHF

J: TRBJ2-1
V: TRBV20-1
D: TRBD2
size: many
DNA: TGCAGTGCTCCGACTAGCGGGGGCAATGAGCAGTTCTTC
CDR3: CSAPTSGGNEQFF

J: TRBJ1-2
V: TRBV24-1
D: .
size: few
DNA: TGTGCCACCAGTGATACATTCAGGGAGGAGGGCTACACCTTC
CDR3: CATSDTFREEGYTF

J: TRBJ2-3
V: TRBV15
D: .
size: .
DNA: TGTGCCACCTCTCCGGGCGTCGAGAGCACAGATACGCAGTATTTT
CDR3: CATSPGVESTDTQYF

J: TRBJ1-6
V: TRBV28
D: .
size: many
DNA: TGTGCCAGCAGTCAGGAGATTTCACCCCTCCACTTT
CDR3: CASSQEISPLHF

J: TRBJ2-2
V: TRBV30
D: TRBD1
size: .
DNA: TGTGCCTGGTGGACCGGGACAGGGGTTCCCGGTGAGCTGTTTTTT
CDR3: CAWWTGTGVPGELFF

J: TRBJ2-7
V: TRBV9
D: TRBD2
size: .
DNA: TGTGCCAGCAGCGTAGTGGGGACTAGCGGGAGGATGGACGAGCAGTACTTC
CDR3: CASSVVGTSGRMDEQYF

J: TRBJ2-7
V: TRBV6-5
D: .
size: .
DNA: TGTGCCAGCAGTTACTCGACAACACGGAACTACGAGCAGTACTTC
CDR3: CASSYSTTRNYEQYF

J: TRBJ2-2
V: TRBV6-2/TRBV6-3
D: TRBD2
size: few
DNA: TGTGCCAGCAGTTCCGGGACTACGAACACCGGGGAGCTGTTTTTT
CDR3: CASSSGTTNTGELFF

J: TRBJ2-7
V: TRBV28
D: .
size: .
DNA: TGTGCCAGCACTGGCTCCTACGAGCAGTACTTC
CDR3: CASTGSYEQYF

J: TRBJ1-5
V: TRBV7-2
D: .
size: medium-sized
DNA: TGTGCCAGCAGCGCGGCAGGGAATCAGCCCCAGCATTTT
CDR3: CASSAAGNQPQHF

J: TRBJ2-7
V: TRBV20-1
D: TRBD1
size: .
DNA: TGCAGTGCTAGAGACCCCGGACAGGGACCCTACGAGCAGTACTTC
CDR3: CSARDPGQGPYEQYF

J: TRBJ1-3
V: TRBV18
D: .
size: few
DNA: TGTGCCAGCTCACTCCAGATTGGAGGCGGAAACACCATATATTTT
CDR3: CASSLQIGGGNTIYF

J: TRBJ2-1
V: TRBV5-1
D: .
size: few
DNA: TGCGCCAGCAGCTTGGCCGGCTTTGCGAATGAGCAGTTCTTC
CDR3: CASSLAGFANEQFF

J: TRBJ1-3
V: TRBV7-2
D: .
size: few
DNA: TGTGCCAGCAGCTTATCGCCGGCATTCTCTGGAAACACCATATATTTT
CDR3: CASSLSPAFSGNTIYF

J: TRBJ2-1
V: TRBV25-1
D: .
size: .
DNA: TGTGCCAGCAGGGAAAGTACAGGAGAATACAATGAGCAGTTCTTC
CDR3: CASRESTGEYNEQFF

J: TRBJ2-7
V: TRBV28
D: TRBD1
size: few
DNA: TGTGCCAGCAGTTCGGGACAGGGGGCCAACGAGCAGTACTTC
CDR3: CASSSGQGANEQYF

J: TRBJ2-7
V: TRBV12-3/TRBV12-4
D: .
size: many
DNA: TGTGCCAGCAGCCTCCAGGGTTACGAGCAGTACTTC
CDR3: CASSLQGYEQYF

J: TRBJ1-1
V: TRBV6-2/TRBV6-3
D: .
size: few
DNA: TGTGCCAGCAGTTACGGTGTGACAGAGAACACTGAAGCTTTCTTT
CDR3: CASSYGVTENTEAFF

J: TRBJ2-7
V: TRBV3-1
D: .
size: few
DNA: TGTGCCAGCAGCCAGAGTGGGGCGACCGGCGAGCAGTACTTC
CDR3: CASSQSGATGEQYF

J: TRBJ2-5
V: TRBV29-1
D: TRBD1
size: .
DNA: TGCAGCGTCCGGAAGATGGGACAGGGGGCCTACCAAGAGACCCAGTACTTC
CDR3: CSVRKMGQGAYQETQYF

J: TRBJ1-2
V: TRBV18
D: .
size: many
DNA: TGTGCCAGCTCACCACTCCTGGACCGTTATGGCTACACCTTC
CDR3: CASSPLLDRYGYTF

J: TRBJ2-7
V: TRBV30
D: .
size: .
DNA: TGTGCCTGGAGTGGGGCCGGGGGAGACGAGCAGTACTTC
CDR3: CAWSGAGGDEQYF

J: TRBJ2-1
V: TRBV12-3/TRBV12-4
D: .
size: .
DNA: TGTGCCAGCAGTTTAGGGGCGGGGGAGCAGTTCTTC
CDR3: CASSLGAGEQFF

J: TRBJ2-5
V: TRBV23-1
D: .
size: .
DNA: TGCGCCAGCAGTCACCACGACAGGTCGGGGAGGTACCAAGAGACCCAGTACTTC
CDR3: CASSHHDRSGRYQETQYF

J: TRBJ1-5
V: TRBV7-9
D: TRBD1
size: few
DNA: TGTGCCAGCAGCTTAGCAGACAGGGGGCCCAGGAGACGGCCCCAGCATTTT
CDR3: CASSLADRGPRRRPQHF

J: TRBJ1-1
V: TRBV29-1
D: .
size: many
DNA: TGCAGCGTCGGCCCTGGGACATCTGAAGCTTTCTTT
CDR3: CSVGPGTSEAFF

J: TRBJ2-7
V: TRBV7-9
D: .
size: few
DNA: TGTGCCAGCAGCTTAGTGGAGGGAGGCGAGCAGTACTTC
CDR3: CASSLVEGGEQYF

J: TRBJ2-1
V: TRBV29-1
D: .
size: .
DNA: TGCAGCGTTGGGCAGTACAATGAGCAGTTCTTC
CDR3: CSVGQYNEQFF

J: TRBJ2-1
V: TRBV3-1
D: TRBD2
size: .
DNA: TGTGCCAGCAGCGCCTGGGGGGGGACTAGCGGGAGTTTAGGTAATGAGCAGTTCTTC
CDR3: CASSAWGGTSGSLGNEQFF

J: TRBJ1-1
V: TRBV3-1
D: .
size: few
DNA: TGTGCCAGCAGCCAAGACCGTCAGGGTTACACTGAAGCTTTCTTT
CDR3: CASSQDRQGYTEAFF

J: TRBJ2-5
V: TRBV4-3
D: .
size: few
DNA: TGCGCCAGCAGCCAAGGAGGGAGCGGAGTTGAGACCCAGTACTTC
CDR3: CASSQGGSGVETQYF

J: TRBJ1-4
V: TRBV12-2
D: .
size: many
DNA: TGTGCAAGTCGCCATCCGGGAAGGCGAAATGAAAAACTGTTTTTT
CDR3: CASRHPGRRNEKLFF

J: TRBJ2-1
V: TRBV2
D: .
size: many
DNA: TGTGCCAGCAGTGGGGGAGAGCAGTTCTTC
CDR3: CASSGGEQFF

J: TRBJ2-1
V: TRBV12-3/TRBV12-4
D: .
size: .
DNA: TGTGCCAGCAGTTCGAAGTGGGGCGAGCAGTTCTTC
CDR3: CASSSKWGEQFF

J: TRBJ2-7
V: TRBV20-1
D: TRBD2
size: few
DNA: TGCAGTGCTTGGACTAGCGGTAACTCCTACGAGCAGTACTTC
CDR3: CSAWTSGNSYEQYF

J: TRBJ2-7
V: TRBV20-1
D: .
size: .
DNA: TGCAGTGCTCCTTTGGACAGATACGAGCAGTACTTC
CDR3: CSAPLDRYEQYF

J: TRBJ1-1
V: TRBV19
D: .
size: .
DNA: TGTGCCAGTAGTATAGATTTCACCAACACTGAAGCTTTCTTT
CDR3: CASSIDFTNTEAFF

J: TRBJ2-7
V: TRBV20-1
D: TRBD1
size: once
DNA: TGCAGTGCTAGAGATCTAACAGGGGCCTACGAGCAGTACTTC
CDR3: CSARDLTGAYEQYF

J: TRBJ2-7
V: TRBV12-3/TRBV12-4
D: TRBD2
size: many
DNA: TGTGCCAGCAGTTTTTTGGGGAGGGCGTCCGGGGGCGAGCAGTACTTC
CDR3: CASSFLGRASGGEQYF

J: TRBJ2-7
V: TRBV7-6
D: TRBD1
size: many
DNA: TGTGCCAGCAGCTTAGACTCCACAGGGGACTACGAGCAGTACTTC
CDR3: CASSLDSTGDYEQYF

J: TRBJ2-7
V: TRBV20-1
D: .
size: .
DNA: TGCAGTGCTAGAGGGCCTGACAGCTCCTACGAGCAGTACTTC
CDR3: CSARGPDSSYEQYF

J: TRBJ2-7
V: TRBV28
D: .
size: many
DNA: TGTGCCAGCAGTTCCAGAACAGGAGTACCCTACGAGCAGTACTTC
CDR3: CASSSRTGVPYEQYF

J: TRBJ1-3
V: TRBV28
D: .
size: .
DNA: TGTGCCAGCAGTTTTACGGCATTTGGAAACACCATATATTTT
CDR3: CASSFTAFGNTIYF

J: TRBJ1-4
V: TRBV25-1
D: TRBD1
size: .
DNA: TGTGCCAGCAGGGCCTTGACAGGGGGCGAAGAAAAACTGTTTTTT
CDR3: CASRALTGGEEKLFF

J: TRBJ2-1
V: TRBV3-2
D: .
size: .
DNA: TGTGCCAGCAGCCACCGACTATCGGGGGGGAGCTCCTACAATGAGCAGTTCTTC
CDR3: CASSHRLSGGSSYNEQFF

J: TRBJ2-1
V: TRBV28
D: .
size: many
DNA: TGTGGGACAGTACAATGGGATGAGCAGTTCTTC
CDR3: CGTVQWDEQFF

J: TRBJ2-3
V: TRBV29-1
D: TRBD1
size: .
DNA: TGCAGCGTCCGACAGGGGGCCTCCAGCGCAACGCAGTATTTT
CDR3: CSVRQGASSATQYF

J: TRBJ1-2
V: TRBV5-1
D: TRBD1
size: once
DNA: TGCGCCAGCAGCCCTGAGGGACAGTTTGGCTACACCTTC
CDR3: CASSPEGQFGYTF

J: TRBJ1-5
V: TRBV28
D: .
size: .
DNA: TGTGCCAGCAGTTATCAGCCCCAGCATTTT
CDR3: CASSYQPQHF

J: TRBJ2-1
V: TRBV24-1
D: TRBD2
size: few
DNA: TGTGCCACCAGTGCCGGGACTAGCGGGATCCACGAGCAGTTCTTC
CDR3: CATSAGTSGIHEQFF

J: TRBJ2-7
V: TRBV7-9
D: TRBD2
size: few
DNA: TGTGCCAGCAGCCGCTTAAAAAGCGGGAGCTACGAGCAGTACTTC
CDR3: CASSRLKSGSYEQYF

J: TRBJ2-6
V: TRBV9
D: TRBD1
size: few
DNA: TGTGCCAGCAGCGAGACAGGGGCTGGGGCCAACGTCCTGACTTTC
CDR3: CASSETGAGANVLTF

J: TRBJ2-1
V: TRBV12-3/TRBV12-4
D: .
size: .
DNA: TGTGCCAGCACCGGAGACTGGAGACCTAGCAATGAGCAGTTCTTC
CDR3: CASTGDWRPSNEQFF